A single sample is the source of the 10 T cell receptor beta chains below, sequenced in a study. TCRdb re-analysed the 5' RACE reads in MiXCR, keeping a single row per CDR3 protein. Of 7,500 to 10,000 distinct CDR3 sequences listed, 60% are singletons. Material for sequencing was tumor-infiltrating memory CD4+ T cells sorted from the breast tumor. The subset was: memory CD4+ T cells, CD4+CD45RO+CD25-. All receptors derive from a female donor with breast cancer.

The table lists this clonotype with a count of one. The CDR3 DNA reads as TGTGCCAGCAGTCGGACAGGTGGCGGCACTGAAGCTTTCTTT. Translated: CASSRTGGGTEAFF. The chain couples TRBV12-3 or TRBV12-4 to TRBJ1-1; 7 bases fit TRBD1. Trimming took 5 bases from V and 4 from J; bases not matched to a gene: 7. CDR3 length: 14 residues.

The V and J genes are TRBV20-1 and TRBJ2-7; the D is unclear. CDR3 length equals 13 residues. The germline V and J ends were trimmed by 6 bases and 6 bases, with 18 bases remaining between them. Germline V CDR1 and CDR2: DFQATT, SNEGSKA (reference sequence). The CDR3 nucleotides are TGCAGTGCCGCCCGACCAGAGGATAGCGAGCAGTACTTC. The encoded protein is CSAARPEDSEQYF.

CDR3 in DNA: TGCAGTGCTAGAGATTATAGACGGAGGGACAATGAGCAGTTCTTC. As protein: CSARDYRRRDNEQFF. The chain couples TRBV20-1 to TRBJ2-1; the D gene is possibly TRBD2 (6 bases). The ends were cut back, 0 bases at V and 5 bases at J, with 14 bases in the middle. This CDR3 has 15 residues. The germline V gene has CDR1 DFQATT and CDR2 SNEGSKA (reference sequence).

The CDR3: CSARGGGANEQYF. Written as DNA, the CDR3 is TGCAGTGCTAGAGGCGGGGGAGCAAACGAGCAGTACTTC. V usage is TRBV20-1 and J usage is TRBJ2-7; 7 nucleotides agree with TRBD2. Trimming cost V 1 base and J 5 bases; bases outside gene matches: 5. The germline gives CDR1 DFQATT, CDR2 SNEGSKA (reference sequence). This CDR3 is 13 amino acids long.

This clonotype was picked up a small number of times. This chain connects TRBV24-1 to TRBJ1-2; D is unresolved. The CDR3 has 13 residues. From germline, CDR1 is KGHDR and CDR2 SFDVKD. V lost 5 bases and J 6 bases, leaving 12 bases between the germline ends. DNA for the CDR3: TGTGCCACCAGTGCCCCAGCAGAAAATGGCTACACCTTC. Protein sequence: CATSAPAENGYTF.

This clonotype turned up a few times. This chain joins TRBV20-1 and TRBJ1-4; weak D call: TRBD1 (5 bases). Between the trimmed V and J ends, which lost 5 bases and 5 bases, there was a span of 12 bases. Germline lookup yields CDR1 DFQATT and CDR2 SNEGSKA (reference sequence). The CDR3 has 13 residues. CDR3: CSAEQVANEKLFF. Here the CDR3 DNA reads TGCAGTGCTGAACAGGTGGCCAATGAAAAACTGTTTTTT.

To note about this clonotype: At one of its ends the junction is not consistent with the germline gene, which may arise from a read error. This chain joins TRBV4-2 and TRBJ2-7; 15 bases map to TRBD2. This CDR3 has 14 residues. CDR1 and CDR2 (germline): LGHNA, YNFKEQ. CDR3 coding DNA: TGCGCCAGCAGCCACCCGGGACTAGCGGGAGGGCAGTACTTC. Residues: CASSHPGLAGGQYF.

The V gene is TRBV27, the J gene TRBJ1-5, with a tentative D call TRBD1 (5 bases). The CDR3 contains 13 residues. V lost 6 bases to trimming and J lost 7 bases, with 13 bases between them. Per germline, CDR1 MNHEY and CDR2 SMNVEV (reference sequence). As DNA, the CDR3 is TGTGCCAGCAGCCGGGGGAACAGACAGCCCCAGCATTTT. Amino acid sequence: CASSRGNRQPQHF.

The rearrangement uses TRBV4-1 and TRBJ1-3; 7 bases are a match to TRBD1. Germline-derived CDR1 and CDR2 are MGHRA and YSYEKL. The CDR3 runs 14 residues. V trimming: 3 bases; J trimming: 1 base; junction bases outside the gene matches: 0. The CDR3 region is CASSQTGSGNTIYF. Written as DNA, the CDR3 is TGCGCCAGCAGCCAGACAGGGTCTGGAAACACCATATATTTT.

The rearrangement links TRBV20-1 to TRBJ1-1; the match to TRBD1 covers 12 bases. This CDR3 contains 18 residues. The V gene end was trimmed by 3 bases and the J gene end by 1 base; junction bases not matched to a gene: 12. The germline CDR1 and CDR2 sequences are DFQATT and SNEGSKA (reference sequence). DNA of the CDR3: TGCAGTGCTAGGGGTGGGGGACAGGGGGCCTTGGCGAACACTGAAGCTTTCTTT. Its protein is CSARGGGQGALANTEAFF.